This T cell receptor beta chain was retrieved from a study of identical twins. Study-level findings and limits: Insertions ran lower in abundant cord blood beta clonotypes, though not in memory repertoires.

A few counts support this clonotype. Its antigen is not known. TCRdb processed the 5' RACE reads anew with MiXCR; each CDR3 protein has one entry. The sample has some 690,000 distinct CDR3 sequences, 21% seen once. The same data also contributed to another study, on T cells expressing NK-cell markers. That investigation notes: Investigators obtained TCR beta repertoires from sorted CD3+CD56+NKG2C+, CD3+CD56+NKG2C- and CD3+CD56-NKG2C+ T cells. Researchers report these clonotypes also headed the CD3+CD56-NKG2C+ fraction in a few donors.

This receptor was identified in a woman between 18 and 30 years old in good health. Sequencing was performed on PBMCs.

The CDR3 DNA reads TGTGCCAGCAGTTGGGGCTCACCACTCAATGAGCAGTTCTTC. Its translation is CASSWGSPLNEQFF. J is TRBJ2-1 and V is TRBV27; D is possibly TRBD1 (5 bases). CDR3 length: 14 residues. V shed 4 bases and J shed 6 bases, with 13 bases lying between them. The germline gives CDR1 MNHEY, CDR2 SMNVEV (reference sequence).